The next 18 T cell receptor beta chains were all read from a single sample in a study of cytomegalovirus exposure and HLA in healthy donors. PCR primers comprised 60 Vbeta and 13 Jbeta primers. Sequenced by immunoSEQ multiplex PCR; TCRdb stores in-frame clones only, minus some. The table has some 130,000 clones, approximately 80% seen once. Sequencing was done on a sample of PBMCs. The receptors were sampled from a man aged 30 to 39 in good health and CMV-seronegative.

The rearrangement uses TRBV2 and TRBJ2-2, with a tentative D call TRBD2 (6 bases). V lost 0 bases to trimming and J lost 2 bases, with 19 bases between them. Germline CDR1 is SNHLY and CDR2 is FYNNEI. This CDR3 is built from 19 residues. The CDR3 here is CASSEALQGGDSNTGELFF. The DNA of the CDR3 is TGTGCCAGCAGTGAAGCGCTTCAAGGAGGGGACTCTAACACCGGGGAGCTGTTTTTT.

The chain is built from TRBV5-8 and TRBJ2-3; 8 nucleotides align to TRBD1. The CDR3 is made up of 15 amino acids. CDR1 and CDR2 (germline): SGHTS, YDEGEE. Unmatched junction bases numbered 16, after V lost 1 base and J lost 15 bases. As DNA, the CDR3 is TGTGCCAGCAGCTTGACCCCAGGGGGCCAACAGCGTGAATATTTT. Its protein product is CASSLTPGGQQREYF.

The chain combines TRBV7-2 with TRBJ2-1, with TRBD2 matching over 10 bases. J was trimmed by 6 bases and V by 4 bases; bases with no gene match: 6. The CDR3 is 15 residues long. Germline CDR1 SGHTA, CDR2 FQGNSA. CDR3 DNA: TGTGCCAGCAGCTCGTTCCTAGCGGGAGCCAATGAGCAGTTCTTC. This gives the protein CASSSFLAGANEQFF.

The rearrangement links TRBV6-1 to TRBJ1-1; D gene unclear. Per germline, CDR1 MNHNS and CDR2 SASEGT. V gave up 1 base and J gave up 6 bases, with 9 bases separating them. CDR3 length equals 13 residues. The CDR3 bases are TGTGCCAGCAGTGAAGATTCGACTTCTGAAGCTTTCTTT. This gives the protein CASSEDSTSEAFF.

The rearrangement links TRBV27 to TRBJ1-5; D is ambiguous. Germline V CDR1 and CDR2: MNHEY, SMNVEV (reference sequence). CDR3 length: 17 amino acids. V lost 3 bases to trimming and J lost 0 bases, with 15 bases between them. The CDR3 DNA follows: TGTGCCAGCAGTTTGGTGTGGTGGGGAGATAGCAATCAGCCCCAGCATTTT. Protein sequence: CASSLVWWGDSNQPQHF.

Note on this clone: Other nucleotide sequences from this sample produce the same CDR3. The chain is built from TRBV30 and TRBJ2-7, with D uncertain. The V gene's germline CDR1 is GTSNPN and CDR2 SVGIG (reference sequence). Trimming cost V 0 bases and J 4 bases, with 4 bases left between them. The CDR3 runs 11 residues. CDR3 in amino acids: CAWSVYYEQYF. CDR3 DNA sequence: TGTGCCTGGAGTGTATATTACGAGCAGTACTTC. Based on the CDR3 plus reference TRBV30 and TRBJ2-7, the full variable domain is SQTIHQWPATLVQPVGSPLSLECTVEGTSNPNLYWYRQAAGRGLQLLFYSVGIGQISSEVPQNLSASRPQDRQFILSSKKLLLSDSGFYLCAWSVYYEQYFGPGTRLTVT.

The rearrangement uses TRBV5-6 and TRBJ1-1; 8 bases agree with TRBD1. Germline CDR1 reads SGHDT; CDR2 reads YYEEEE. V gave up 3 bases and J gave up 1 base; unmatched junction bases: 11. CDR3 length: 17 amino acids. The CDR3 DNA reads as TGTGCCAGCAGCTATGGTCCAGGGGGCTCGAGGAACACTGAAGCTTTCTTT. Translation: CASSYGPGGSRNTEAFF.

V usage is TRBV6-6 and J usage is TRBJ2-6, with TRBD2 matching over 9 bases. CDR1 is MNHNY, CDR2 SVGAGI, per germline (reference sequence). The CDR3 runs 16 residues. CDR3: CASGAGGPVGANVLTF. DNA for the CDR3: TGTGCTTCGGGGGCGGGAGGGCCGGTGGGGGCCAACGTCCTGACTTTC.

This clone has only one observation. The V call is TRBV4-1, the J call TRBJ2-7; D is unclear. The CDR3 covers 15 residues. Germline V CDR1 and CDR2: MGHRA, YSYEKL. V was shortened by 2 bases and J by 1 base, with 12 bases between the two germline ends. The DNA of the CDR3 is TGCGCCAGCAGCCAATTTTCAGGAACGTCCTACGAGCAGTACTTC. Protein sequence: CASSQFSGTSYEQYF.

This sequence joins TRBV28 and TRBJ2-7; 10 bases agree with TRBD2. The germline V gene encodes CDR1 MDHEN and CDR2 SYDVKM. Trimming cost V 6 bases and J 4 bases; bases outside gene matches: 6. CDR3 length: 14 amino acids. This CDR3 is CASRLAGEVYEQYF. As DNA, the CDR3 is TGTGCCAGCAGGCTAGCGGGAGAGGTATACGAGCAGTACTTC.

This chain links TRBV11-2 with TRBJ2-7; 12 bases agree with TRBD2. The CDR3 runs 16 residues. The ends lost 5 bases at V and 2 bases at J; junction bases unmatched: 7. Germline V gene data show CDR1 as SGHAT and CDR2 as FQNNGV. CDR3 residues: CASSRGLAGLTYEQYF. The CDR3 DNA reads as TGTGCCAGCAGCAGGGGACTAGCGGGCCTTACCTACGAGCAGTACTTC.

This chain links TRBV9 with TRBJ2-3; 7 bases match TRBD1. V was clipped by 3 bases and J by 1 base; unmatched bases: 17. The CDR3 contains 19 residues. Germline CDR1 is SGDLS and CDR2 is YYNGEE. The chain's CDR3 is CASSAWDSSPGSGTDTQYF. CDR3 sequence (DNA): TGTGCCAGCAGCGCTTGGGACAGCTCCCCGGGATCTGGCACAGATACGCAGTATTTT.

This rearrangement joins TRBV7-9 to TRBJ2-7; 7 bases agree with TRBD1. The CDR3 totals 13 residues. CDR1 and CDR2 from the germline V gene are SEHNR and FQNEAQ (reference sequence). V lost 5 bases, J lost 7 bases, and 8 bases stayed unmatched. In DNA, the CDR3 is TGTGCCAGCAGCGACAGACAGGGTTGGGAGCAGTACTTC. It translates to CASSDRQGWEQYF.

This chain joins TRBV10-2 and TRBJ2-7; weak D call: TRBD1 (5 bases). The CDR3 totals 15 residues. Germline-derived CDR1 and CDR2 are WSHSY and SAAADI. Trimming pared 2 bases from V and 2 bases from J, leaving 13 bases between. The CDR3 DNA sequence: TGCGCCAGCAGTGAGAGGGGCCAGCCTACCTACGAGCAGTACTTC. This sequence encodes CASSERGQPTYEQYF.

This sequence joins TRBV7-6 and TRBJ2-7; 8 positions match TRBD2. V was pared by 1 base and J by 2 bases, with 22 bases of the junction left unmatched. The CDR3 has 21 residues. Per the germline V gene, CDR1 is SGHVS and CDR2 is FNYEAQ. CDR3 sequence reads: CASSLVPTLGQLAANAYEQYF. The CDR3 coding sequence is TGTGCCAGCAGCTTAGTTCCCACCCTAGGACAACTAGCGGCAAATGCCTACGAGCAGTACTTC.

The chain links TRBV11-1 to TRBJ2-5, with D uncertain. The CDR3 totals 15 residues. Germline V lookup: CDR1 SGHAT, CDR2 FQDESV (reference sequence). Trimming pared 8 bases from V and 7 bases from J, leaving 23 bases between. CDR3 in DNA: TGTGCCAGCCGACCTGCCGGCGGTCCCGTTGGGACCCAGTACTTC. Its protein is CASRPAGGPVGTQYF.

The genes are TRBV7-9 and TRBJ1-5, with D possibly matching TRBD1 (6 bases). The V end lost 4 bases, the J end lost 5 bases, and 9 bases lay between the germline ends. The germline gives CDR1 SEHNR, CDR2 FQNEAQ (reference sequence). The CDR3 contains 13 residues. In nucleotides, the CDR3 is TGTGCCAGCAGCTCGGACAGTTATCAGCCCCAGCATTTT. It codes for CASSSDSYQPQHF.

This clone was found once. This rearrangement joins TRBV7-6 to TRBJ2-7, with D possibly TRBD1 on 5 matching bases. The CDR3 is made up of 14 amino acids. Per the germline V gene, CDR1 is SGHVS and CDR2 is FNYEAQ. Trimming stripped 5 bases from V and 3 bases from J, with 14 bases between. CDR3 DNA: TGTGCCAGCAGCCAGGATAGGGGTGGCTACGAGCAGTACTTC. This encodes CASSQDRGGYEQYF.